These T cell receptor beta chains were read from a single sample in a study of control samples from healthy donors and cancer patients. Sequenced by immunoSEQ multiplex PCR; TCRdb stores in-frame clones only, minus some. The table shows 80,000 or so clones, with about 92% occurring only once. Sequencing was performed on blood. These receptors were obtained from an older woman in good health. The CDR3 runs from the conserved cysteine through the conserved F or W.

j_call,v_call,cdr3_aa
TRBJ2-3,TRBV3-1/TRBV3-2,CASSPLLGTADTQYF
TRBJ2-7,TRBV19,CASSIDSRGDYEQYF
TRBJ1-2,TRBV30,CAWSSGQTRGYTF
TRBJ2-3,TRBV5-4,CASSLYHTDTQYF
TRBJ2-6,TRBV27,CASRRQREGSGANVLTF
TRBJ2-1,TRBV12-3/TRBV12-4,CASSQGVYNEQFF
TRBJ2-5,TRBV7-2,CASTLHGGGTPETQYF
TRBJ2-7,TRBV18,CASSPRGPGLDYEQYF
TRBJ1-6,TRBV6-1,CASSEQALGFGSPLHF
TRBJ1-2,TRBV28,CASGTPGPGGNYGYTF
TRBJ2-1,TRBV9,CASSVNPSGNEQFF
TRBJ2-1,TRBV9,CASSVVGDSIYNEQFF
TRBJ1-4,TRBV6-2/TRBV6-3,CASSPTGGKRANEKLFF
TRBJ1-1,TRBV6-5,CASSGRNTEAFF